The T cell receptor beta chain under discussion was sequenced for a study of T cell repertoires in cytomegalovirus infection. In TCRdb, the reads were re-called with MiXCR into one record per CDR3 protein. This sample has nearly 650,000 distinct CDR3 sequences; 20% to 25% occur once, and the top ten carry approximately 8%. Trimming shortened V by 4 bases and J by 6 bases, and 18 bases separated the two germline ends. The germline V gene has CDR1 LNHDA and CDR2 SQIVND (reference sequence). This CDR3 is 15 amino acids long. This clonotype originated in a human donor in good health (CMV status not recorded). Some clones in this sample may be carry-over from other donors' samples. The specimen sequenced was CD8+ T cells from PBMCs. The chain couples TRBV19 to TRBJ1-1; no reliable D call. The chain's CDR3 is CASSSSVVRASEAFF. In nucleotides, the CDR3 is TGTGCCAGTAGTAGTTCGGTTGTGAGGGCCTCTGAAGCTTTCTTT.